Listed below are T cell receptor beta chains from one sample, sequenced in a study of T cell repertoires in cytomegalovirus infection. No antigen is known for these receptors. TCRdb independently ran MiXCR on the reads; one entry per CDR3 protein. Altogether hundreds of thousands of distinct CDR3 sequences are present, about 44% being singletons, with the ten largest covering roughly two fifths. The sample in question was cultured PBMCs, obtained from culture after CMV antigen stimulation. The receptors come from a human donor in good health (CMV status not recorded). Some clones in this sample may be carry-over from other donors' samples. CDR3s include the opening cysteine and the closing phenylalanine or tryptophan. A D gene is named only where the DNA matches it firmly. Some rows have no size entry. The others give once, few or many, or a class for an expanded clone.

D gene | clone size | J gene | V gene | CDR3 length | CDR3 protein | CDR3 DNA
TRBD2 | few | TRBJ2-1 | TRBV6-2/TRBV6-3 | 15 | CASSYSAGDNNEQFF | TGTGCCAGCAGTTACTCGGCGGGGGATAACAATGAGCAGTTCTTC
TRBD1 | few | TRBJ1-2 | TRBV28 | 17 | CASSPRPGQGPLNGYTF | TGTGCCAGCAGTCCCCGGCCGGGACAGGGGCCATTAAATGGCTACACCTTC
TRBD2 | . | TRBJ2-7 | TRBV19 | 15 | CASSISRGSSYEQYF | TGTGCCAGTAGTATTTCGCGGGGGAGCTCCTACGAGCAGTACTTC
. | . | TRBJ2-6 | TRBV6-6 | 16 | CASSYYGVAGANVLTF | TGTGCCAGCAGTTACTATGGGGTGGCGGGGGCCAACGTCCTGACTTTC
TRBD2 | . | TRBJ2-1 | TRBV20-1 | 16 | CSALRSAGGPGNEQFF | TGCAGTGCCCTGCGATCGGCGGGAGGGCCGGGCAATGAGCAGTTCTTC
. | . | TRBJ1-3 | TRBV7-9 | 12 | CASSLFGNTIYF | TGTGCCAGCAGCTTATTTGGAAACACCATATATTTT
. | . | TRBJ2-7 | TRBV5-1 | 12 | CASSWGRYEQYF | TGCGCCAGCAGCTGGGGGCGATACGAGCAGTACTTC
TRBD2 | . | TRBJ2-7 | TRBV3-1 | 15 | CASSQAGTSGYEQYF | TGTGCCAGCAGCCAAGCCGGGACTAGCGGCTACGAGCAGTACTTC
. | . | TRBJ1-1 | TRBV6-2/TRBV6-3 | 11 | CASSRPGEAFF | TGTGCCAGCAGCCGACCGGGGGAAGCTTTCTTT
. | few | TRBJ2-3 | TRBV11-2 | 15 | CASSPDMESTDTQYF | TGTGCCAGCAGCCCCGACATGGAAAGCACAGATACGCAGTATTTT
. | . | TRBJ2-7 | TRBV7-2 | 13 | CASRRLEGDEQYF | TGTGCCAGCAGGCGGCTTGAGGGGGACGAGCAGTACTTC